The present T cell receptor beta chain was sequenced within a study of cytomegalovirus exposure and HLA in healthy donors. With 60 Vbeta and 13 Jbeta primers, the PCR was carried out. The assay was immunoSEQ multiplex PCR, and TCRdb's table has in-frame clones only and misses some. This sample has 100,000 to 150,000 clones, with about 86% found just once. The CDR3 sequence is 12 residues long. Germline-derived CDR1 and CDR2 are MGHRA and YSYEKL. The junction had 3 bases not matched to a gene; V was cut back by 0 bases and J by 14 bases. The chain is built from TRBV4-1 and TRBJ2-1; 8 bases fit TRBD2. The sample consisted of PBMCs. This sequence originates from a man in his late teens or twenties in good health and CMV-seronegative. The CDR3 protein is CASSQDQAGEFF. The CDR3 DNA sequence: TGCGCCAGCAGCCAAGATCAAGCGGGGGAGTTCTTC.